Below, 30 T cell receptor beta chains from the same sample are listed, as sequenced in a study of blood T cell repertoires in COVID-19. Data came from immunoSEQ multiplex PCR; TCRdb stores just in-frame clones and leaves some out. This table holds more than 95,000 clones, 70% to 90% found once. The sequenced sample was peripheral blood. Receptors were obtained from a human donor in a cohort sampled during active COVID-19.

The CDR3 DNA sequence: TGTGCCAGCAGCTTACGTTCAGGGGAAGCAGATACGCAGTATTTT. Translating it yields CASSLRSGEADTQYF. The chain employs TRBV7-2 and TRBJ2-3, with D perhaps matching TRBD1 (6 bases). The CDR3 has 15 amino acids. Germline V gene sequence: CDR1 SGHTA, CDR2 FQGNSA. The V end lost 2 bases, the J end lost 4 bases, and 13 bases lay between the germline ends.

The J gene is TRBJ1-4, the V gene TRBV5-8, with TRBD1 identical over 10 bases. The CDR3 is 17 amino acids. CDR1 and CDR2 from the germline V gene are SGHTS and YDEGEE. V gave up 6 bases and J gave up 7 bases; unmatched junction bases: 15. The CDR3 nucleotides read TGTGCCAGCAACCCCAACCGGGACAGGGGCCGGGGTGAAAAACTGTTTTTT. It encodes CASNPNRDRGRGEKLFF.

This clone was observed a single time. V is TRBV5-4 and J is TRBJ2-1, with 7 bases matching TRBD2. The CDR3 is 15 amino acids. V shed 3 bases, J shed 1 base, and the junction held 4 bases outside the gene matches. Germline V lookup: CDR1 SGHNT, CDR2 YYREEE (reference sequence). The DNA for the CDR3 is TGTGCCAGCAGCTCTCGCGGGAGTTCCTACAATGAGCAGTTCTTC. Its protein is CASSSRGSSYNEQFF.

The chain has TRBV18 and TRBJ1-2; D remains unclear. The CDR3 is 12 amino acids. V gave up 6 bases and J gave up 4 bases, with 9 bases separating them. Germline CDR1 and CDR2: KGHSH and LQKENI. The CDR3 sequence: CASSISGYGYTF. The CDR3 DNA is TGTGCCAGCTCGATTAGCGGCTATGGCTACACCTTC.

This sequence joins TRBV4-2 and TRBJ1-1; perhaps TRBD1 as D (5 bases). Per germline, CDR1 LGHNA and CDR2 YNFKEQ. This CDR3 comprises 17 residues. The V and J ends lost 0 bases and 1 base respectively, with 15 bases between them. The CDR3 loop is CASSQEATALQNTEAFF. CDR3 DNA sequence: TGTGCCAGCAGCCAAGAGGCGACAGCTCTGCAGAACACTGAAGCTTTCTTT.

The chain links TRBV28 to TRBJ2-5; 9 nucleotides line up with TRBD2. CDR1 and CDR2 from the germline V gene are MDHEN and SYDVKM. The CDR3 runs 14 residues. V lost 6 bases and J lost 2; bases outside the gene matches: 4. This CDR3 reads CASSIAGVQETQYF. The CDR3 region has the DNA TGTGCCAGCAGCATAGCGGGAGTACAAGAGACCCAGTACTTC.

The chain carries TRBV9 and TRBJ2-7, with a tentative D call TRBD2 (6 bases). Trimming took 4 bases from V and 5 from J, leaving 22 bases between them. The germline V gene encodes CDR1 SGDLS and CDR2 YYNGEE. The CDR3 extends over 16 amino acids. Here the CDR3 reads CASSPPGGDLIHEQYF. The CDR3 region has the DNA TGTGCCAGCAGCCCTCCCGGGGGAGATCTAATCCACGAGCAGTACTTC.

This chain joins TRBV9 and TRBJ2-3; tentative D call: TRBD2 (5 bases). The V end was cut by 0 bases, the J end by 1 base, with 15 bases between. Germline lookup yields CDR1 SGDLS and CDR2 YYNGEE. This CDR3 has 17 residues. The CDR3 DNA reads as TGTGCCAGCAGCGTAGTTGCTAGCCTCATGGGCACAGATACGCAGTATTTT. Amino acids: CASSVVASLMGTDTQYF.

The chain is built from TRBV6-5 and TRBJ2-3, with D perhaps matching TRBD2 (6 bases). The V and J ends lost 7 bases and 4 bases respectively, with 15 bases between them. The CDR3 length is 14 residues. Per the germline V gene, CDR1 is MNHEY and CDR2 is SVGAGI. As DNA, the CDR3 is TGTGCCAGCAAGCTAATGGAGGGGTCAGATACGCAGTATTTT. It yields the protein CASKLMEGSDTQYF.

In its sample, this clone was seen once. V gene TRBV12-3 or TRBV12-4 combines with J gene TRBJ2-7; 14 bases align to TRBD2. This CDR3 is built from 13 residues. Germline trimming cut 6 bases from V and 7 bases from J; bases unmatched to any gene: 2. The CDR3 nucleotides are TGTGCCAGCAGCGGGACTAGCGGGAGAGAGCAGTACTTC. Amino acid sequence: CASSGTSGREQYF.

V is TRBV7-3 and J is TRBJ2-7; possibly TRBD2 for D (5 bases). The germline V and J ends were trimmed by 5 bases and 3 bases, with 17 bases remaining between them. This CDR3 has 15 residues. Germline lookup yields CDR1 SGHTA and CDR2 FQGTGA. CDR3 amino acids: CASSADRSGVYEQYF. The CDR3 DNA reads TGTGCCAGCAGCGCGGACCGATCCGGGGTCTACGAGCAGTACTTC.

The genes are TRBV6-5 and TRBJ1-2; D is uncertain. Germline CDR1 reads MNHEY; CDR2 reads SVGAGI. With 7 bases removed from V and 8 bases from J, the gap between germline ends came to 20 bases. This CDR3 has 14 amino acids. The CDR3 reads CASKREEALGGYTF. The CDR3 bases are TGTGCCAGCAAACGAGAGGAGGCACTGGGAGGCTACACCTTC.

CDR3 amino acids: CAISVGGGEGEQYF. DNA of the CDR3: TGTGCCATCAGTGTGGGCGGGGGCGAAGGAGAGCAGTACTTC. The J gene is TRBJ2-7, the V gene TRBV10-3, with D possibly being TRBD2 (7 bases). CDR1 is ENHRY, CDR2 SYGVKD, per germline. The CDR3 has 14 amino acids. Deletions cut 4 bases from V and 7 bases from J, with 17 bases between.

The V call is TRBV18, the J call TRBJ2-5, with 11 bases identical to TRBD2. The CDR3 is 15 amino acids. V shed 5 bases and J 5 bases; nucleotides not matched to a gene: 7. Germline V CDR1 and CDR2: KGHSH, LQKENI. CDR3 DNA: TGTGCCAGCTCAATGACTAGCGGGAAATTGGAGACCCAGTACTTC. It translates to CASSMTSGKLETQYF.

The CDR3 coding sequence is TGCGCCAGCAGAGACGGGGTTGGTATTCGATACGAGCAGTACTTC. It is translated as CASRDGVGIRYEQYF. This sequence joins TRBV10-2 and TRBJ2-7, with a possible D match to TRBD2 (5 bases). The CDR3 has 15 residues. V was trimmed by 6 bases and J by 4 bases, leaving 19 bases between them. Per germline, CDR1 WSHSY and CDR2 SAAADI.

The J gene is TRBJ1-6, the V gene TRBV7-3; 8 positions match TRBD1. The V gene's germline CDR1 is SGHTA and CDR2 FQGTGA. With V trimmed by 4 bases and J by 10 bases, 9 bases remained unmatched. CDR3 length equals 15 residues. CDR3 sequence reads: CASSSDRAYVSPLHF. The CDR3 bases are TGTGCCAGCAGCTCGGACAGGGCGTACGTCTCACCCCTCCACTTT.

V is TRBV3-1 (or the pseudogene TRBV3-2) and J is TRBJ1-3, with TRBD1 matching 10 bases. Unmatched junction bases numbered 2, after V lost 4 bases and J lost 2 bases. Germline CDR1 and CDR2: LGHDT and YNNKEL (reference sequence). The CDR3 has 15 residues. CDR3 sequence reads: CASSPGTGAGNTIYF. CDR3 in DNA: TGTGCCAGCAGCCCCGGGACAGGGGCTGGAAACACCATATATTTT.

This clone was observed a handful of times. This chain joins TRBV6-1 and TRBJ2-7, with D hard to call. Germline CDR1 MNHNS, CDR2 SASEGT. With 2 bases removed from V and 7 bases from J, the gap between germline ends came to 9 bases. The CDR3 contains 12 residues. For the CDR3, the DNA is TGTGCCAGCAGTGAAACGACGACAGAGCAGTACTTC. This translates into CASSETTTEQYF.

The V gene is TRBV3-1 (or the pseudogene TRBV3-2), the J gene TRBJ2-7; 9 bases fit TRBD1. The germline V gene has CDR1 LGHDT and CDR2 YNNKEL (reference sequence). The trim removed 0 bases at V and 0 bases at J, leaving 3 bases unmatched. The CDR3 sequence is 16 residues long. The CDR3 DNA reads as TGTGCCAGCAGCCAAGAAGGACAGGGGTCCTCCTACGAGCAGTACTTC. Its translation is CASSQEGQGSSYEQYF.

The chain has TRBV25-1 and TRBJ2-1; D is perhaps TRBD2 (6 bases). Trimming took 6 bases from V and 9 from J, leaving 12 bases between them. The CDR3 covers 12 residues. From germline, CDR1 is MGHDK and CDR2 SYGVNS. CDR3 protein: CASSEGGVEQFF. The CDR3 region has the DNA TGTGCCAGCAGCGAGGGAGGAGTTGAGCAGTTCTTC. Based on the CDR3 plus reference TRBV25-1 and TRBJ2-1, the full variable domain is EADIYQTPRYLVIGTGKKITLECSQTMGHDKMYWYQQDPGMELHLIHYSYGVNSTEKGDLSSESTVSRIRTEHFPLTLESARPSHTSQYLCASSEGGVEQFFGPGTRLTVL.

The genes are TRBV19 and TRBJ2-1, with a tentative D call TRBD1 (6 bases). This CDR3 is built from 21 residues. With 1 base removed from V and 0 bases from J, the gap between germline ends came to 25 bases. Looked up from germline, CDR1 is LNHDA and CDR2 is SQIVND (reference sequence). CDR3 sequence reads: CASSIGWSNWGIGGSYNEQFF. CDR3 coding DNA: TGTGCCAGTAGTATAGGGTGGTCAAATTGGGGGATAGGGGGCTCCTACAATGAGCAGTTCTTC. Variable domain in full (rest from reference TRBV19 and TRBJ2-1): DGGITQSPKYLFRKEGQNVTLSCEQNLNHDAMYWYRQDPGQGLRLIYYSQIVNDFQKGDIAEGYSVSREKKESFPLTVTSAQKNPTAFYLCASSIGWSNWGIGGSYNEQFFGPGTRLTVL.

The genes are TRBV5-5 and TRBJ2-3; possibly TRBD2 for D (6 bases). Trimming removed 4 bases at V and 0 bases at J, with 15 bases between. The CDR3 loop spans 16 amino acids. Germline CDR1 reads SGHKS; CDR2 reads YYEKEE (reference sequence). CDR3 in amino acids: CASSRSGGTSTDTQYF. In DNA form, the CDR3 reads TGTGCCAGCAGCCGTAGCGGAGGAACTAGCACAGATACGCAGTATTTT.

This chain uses TRBV28 with TRBJ1-2; no clear D gene. This CDR3 comprises 14 residues. Germline V CDR1 and CDR2: MDHEN, SYDVKM. Trimming left V 10 bases short and J 0 bases short, with 15 bases between. This CDR3 is CATWPRRANYGYTF. Here the CDR3 DNA reads TGTGCCACATGGCCCAGACGGGCTAACTATGGCTACACCTTC.

The V gene is TRBV13, the J gene TRBJ2-2; 7 nucleotides match TRBD2. V was clipped by 2 bases and J by 6 bases; unmatched bases: 3. CDR3 length equals 14 residues. Per germline, CDR1 PRHDT and CDR2 FYEKMQ (reference sequence). This CDR3 is CASSLRGSPGELFF. The CDR3 DNA sequence: TGTGCCAGCAGCTTACGCGGGAGCCCCGGGGAGCTGTTTTTT.

The rearrangement uses TRBV2 and TRBJ2-7; D is perhaps TRBD2 (5 bases). Deletions cut 4 bases from V and 2 bases from J, with 12 bases between. The CDR3 has 14 amino acids. Germline V gene sequence: CDR1 SNHLY, CDR2 FYNNEI. The DNA for the CDR3 is TGTGCCAGCAGTGTAAAGAGGGTTGCCTACGAGCAGTACTTC. This translates into CASSVKRVAYEQYF. Full variable domain (remainder filled in from reference TRBV2 and TRBJ2-7): EPEVTQTPSHQVTQMGQEVILRCVPISNHLYFYWYRQILGQKVEFLVSFYNNEISEKSEIFDDQFSVERPDGSNFTLKIRSTKLEDSAMYFCASSVKRVAYEQYFGPGTRLTVT.

The genes are TRBV6-5 and TRBJ1-1; D is ambiguous. CDR1 and CDR2 (germline): MNHEY, SVGAGI. This CDR3 comprises 13 residues. The V and J ends lost 7 bases and 5 bases respectively, with 14 bases between them. The CDR3 DNA is TGTGCCAGCACCCTGGGAGGGTGGACTGAAGCTTTCTTT. Its protein product is CASTLGGWTEAFF.

V gene TRBV6-4 combines with J gene TRBJ2-1, with 10 bases identical to TRBD2. This CDR3 is 14 amino acids long. Germline V gene lookup returns CDR1 MRHNA and CDR2 SNTAGT. The V gene end was trimmed by 3 bases and the J gene end by 6 bases; junction bases not matched to a gene: 2. The CDR3 here is CASSEGLASNEQFF. CDR3 sequence (DNA): TGTGCCAGCAGTGAGGGACTAGCGTCCAATGAGCAGTTCTTC.

The chain uses TRBV7-2 and TRBJ2-1; TRBD2 matches at 16 bases. CDR3 size: 17 residues. The germline CDR1 and CDR2 sequences are SGHTA and FQGNSA. The ends lost 1 base at V and 8 bases at J; junction bases unmatched: 5. For the CDR3, the DNA is TGTGCCAGCAGCTTAGTGGGGACTAGCGGGGGGGCATATGAGCAGTTCTTC. Its translation is CASSLVGTSGGAYEQFF.

The chain recombines TRBV5-1 with TRBJ2-7, with 9 positions matching TRBD2. The CDR3 spans 14 residues. The germline V gene has CDR1 SGHRS and CDR2 YFSETQ. The V gene end was trimmed by 0 bases and the J gene end by 2 bases; junction bases not matched to a gene: 0. CDR3 bases: TGCGCCAGCAGCTTGGCTAGCGGGGCCTACGAGCAGTACTTC. It is translated as CASSLASGAYEQYF.

The chain joins TRBV12-3 or TRBV12-4 to TRBJ2-7, with TRBD1 identical over 7 bases. CDR3 length: 13 amino acids. The trim removed 4 bases at V and 5 bases at J, leaving 5 bases unmatched. The DNA for the CDR3 is TGTGCCAGCAGTTCCAACAGGGGAGACGAGCAGTACTTC. Amino acid sequence: CASSSNRGDEQYF.